This TCR beta chain was found in a study of immune cell composition in non-small cell lung cancer (dated by TCRdb to 2017 to 2019). For the study in its entirety: Histologic subtype, mostly lung adenocarcinoma or squamous cell carcinoma, was determined with H&E together with p63, CK5, Napsin A and TTF-1 immunohistochemistry. Adaptive Biotechnologies TCR-beta sequencing was carried out on approximately 34 paired NSCLC tumour and non-adjacent lung specimens, as well as on approximately 26 tumour-only specimens. Supplementary cohort #1 consisted of roughly 11 lung adenocarcinoma cases with paired tumour/lung TCR-beta sequencing and with TIL populations generated to assess tumour reactivity. Several tumour specimens with TCR-beta data were of rare histological subtypes and were excluded from the subtype comparisons. What the work shows at the level of the full study, not this receptor alone: The reactivity cohort contained only roughly 11 cases, and the tumour-reactive clones were not shown to have sequences in common with the dominant in vivo tumour-associated clones. Significantly higher Top 10 clone scores and productive clonality were observed in lung squamous cell carcinoma than in lung adenocarcinoma tumours. In 10 to 11 adenocarcinoma cases, maximal tumour-associated clone frequency correlated strongly with TIL tumour reactivity, whereas overall clonality did not. Tumour-associated clones >0.5% occurred in nearly half of NSCLC cases: under 40% of adenocarcinomas versus around three quarters of squamous carcinomas. Smoking pack-years did not significantly correlate with tumour TCR-beta clonality.

On this clone itself: Its antigen is not yet known. Within one base of it there is no much larger clone, and no base qualities were kept.

TCR-beta CDR3 regions were amplified from genomic DNA by a two-step multiplex PCR, with the second step adding Illumina-compatible adaptors. TCR-beta immunosequencing was carried out on an Illumina platform through the commercial immunoSEQ service. From the authors' description of their analysis: Repertoires were summarised as Top 10 Clones, the percentage of T-cell templates from the ten most frequent sequences, and productive clonality. Values of productive clonality ranged from 0 to 1, with a monoclonal population indicated by a value of 1. Using log10 scatter plots, tumour-associated clones were identified as sequences that made up at least 0.1% of tumour T-cell templates yet were absent from the matched non-adjacent lung. Two-group comparisons used Student's t-tests, stages used ANOVA, and relationships used linear regression, analysed in GraphPad Prism7 and R. This is the immuneACCESS table as TCRdb keeps it, with only in-frame sequences that have V and J called. A part of the clones is gone; compared with another copy, unresolved V genes explain less than half, and the rest is unexplained. That table gives V, J and clone size, and the DNA gave D and trimming. Here the sample has a few thousand clones; roughly 88% occur a single time. The top ten hold roughly 9.7% of the sample.

From frozen aliquots of unsorted single-cell suspensions, genomic DNA was isolated using the QIAamp DNA kit. The tumour samples consisted of non-small cell lung cancer tissue that had been surgically resected. Tissues were received within 2 hours of resection and were immediately processed into single-cell suspensions. Tissue was broken up mechanically, digested enzymatically with DNase I, collagenase I and hyaluronidase for around 30 minutes at 37 degrees C, and then filtered and RBC-lysed. This clonotype was obtained from a human donor with non-small cell lung cancer. Sequencing was performed on lung tumor tissue.

The CDR3 region reads CASSLDLNAAAQETQYF. The nucleotides are TGTGCCAGCAGCTTAGATCTTAATGCGGCCGCTCAAGAGACCCAGTACTTC. The chain couples TRBV11-2 to TRBJ2-5; the D gene lacks a confident call. For CDR1 and CDR2, the germline V gene lists SGHAT and FQNNGV. V is reduced by 0 bases and J by 2 bases, leaving a spacing of 16 bases between them. The CDR3 measures 17 amino acids from cysteine to phenylalanine. This entry keeps only the CDR3 DNA: 51 bases, framed from base 1.